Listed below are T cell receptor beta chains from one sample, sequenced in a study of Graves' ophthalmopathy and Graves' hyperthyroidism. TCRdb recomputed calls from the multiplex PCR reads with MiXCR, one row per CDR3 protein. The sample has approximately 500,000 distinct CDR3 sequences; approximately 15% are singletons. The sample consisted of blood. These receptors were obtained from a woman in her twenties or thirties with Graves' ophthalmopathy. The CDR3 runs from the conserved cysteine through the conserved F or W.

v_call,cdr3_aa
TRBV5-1,CASSPREGGIYGYTF
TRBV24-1,CATCNLLTGASSYEQYF
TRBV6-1,CASSDRPPGDSPLHF
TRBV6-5,CASSFDYRGSGNTIYF
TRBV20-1,CSARVGASSYEQYF
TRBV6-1,CASSPPGLTAYEQYF
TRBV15,CATSSGTSYEQYF
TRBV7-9,CASSSAPGLAKNIQYF
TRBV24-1,CATSDPGSRPYEQYF
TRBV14,CASSQVTPRTGELFF
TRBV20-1,CAWKGWDRNTEAFF
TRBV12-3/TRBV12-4,CASTRVWDRGRTGELFF
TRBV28,CASIQGGNTEAFF
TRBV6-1,CASSVHSAGTDNQPQHF
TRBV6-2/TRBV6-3,CASTESGPRRPVIYTF
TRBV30,CAWRRGQDQETQYF
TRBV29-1,CSVEGGSDTEAFF
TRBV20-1,CSADRRLAGGPHEQYF
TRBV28,CASTEPAGAGNQPQHF
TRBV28,CASSSGAWSGYTF